The 14 T cell receptor beta chains below come from one sample, sequenced in a study of T cells in Graves' hyperthyroidism and ophthalmopathy. The TCR beta CDR3 regions underwent amplification using RNA transcripts as the source. HTBI primers were the set used in a first-round RT-PCR of the TCR CDR3. In TCRdb, the multiplex PCR reads were re-called with MiXCR into one record per CDR3 protein. In the table there are about half a million distinct CDR3 sequences, roughly a quarter of which are singletons. Input material: blood. The origin of the receptors is a woman in her thirties with Graves' ophthalmopathy.

This clonotype was counted only a few times. This chain uses TRBV29-1 with TRBJ2-2; 8 nucleotides align to TRBD2. CDR3 length equals 13 residues. Germline-derived CDR1 and CDR2 are SQVTM and ANQGSEA. CDR3 sequence reads: CSGGDGATGELFF. The CDR3 DNA reads TGCTCCGGGGGGGACGGGGCGACCGGGGAGCTGTTTTTT.

The chain recombines TRBV7-9 with TRBJ2-5; 13 bases line up with TRBD2. V lost 4 bases and J lost 7; bases outside the gene matches: 6. The CDR3 loop spans 15 amino acids. Germline V gives CDR1 SEHNR, CDR2 FQNEAQ (reference sequence). The CDR3 spells CASSSRLAGGLTQYF. For the CDR3, the DNA is TGTGCCAGCAGCTCGAGACTAGCGGGGGGCCTGACCCAGTACTTC.

This clonotype turned up a few times. The chain has TRBV7-3 and TRBJ1-6, with no clear D. With 0 bases removed from V and 9 bases from J, the gap between germline ends came to 12 bases. The germline V gene has CDR1 SGHTA and CDR2 FQGTGA. The CDR3 length is 15 residues. The CDR3 spells CASSLTAGSTSPLHF. The CDR3 region has the DNA TGTGCCAGCAGCTTAACGGCCGGCAGTACTTCACCCCTCCACTTT.

This clonotype has more than one count but fewer than ten. The rearrangement uses TRBV10-3 and TRBJ1-1; D uncertain. In germline, CDR1 is ENHRY, CDR2 SYGVKD. The CDR3 length is 10 residues. Trimming removed 11 bases from V and 7 bases from J, with 11 bases in between. The CDR3 sequence is CAARTREAFF. In nucleotides, the CDR3 is TGTGCCGCGAGAACCCGTGAAGCTTTCTTT.

This clonotype has at least ten counts. This chain connects TRBV29-1 to TRBJ1-1; possible D gene TRBD1, 6 bases. Deletions cut 3 bases from V and 6 bases from J, with 11 bases between. This CDR3 is built from 12 residues. The germline V gene has CDR1 SQVTM and CDR2 ANQGSEA. CDR3 protein: CSVEAGGSEAFF. The DNA of the CDR3 is TGCAGCGTTGAGGCCGGGGGCTCTGAAGCTTTCTTT.

As DNA, the CDR3 is TGTGCCTGGAGTGTACTAGGTTCACCCCTCCACTTT. Protein: CAWSVLGSPLHF. The chain recombines TRBV30 with TRBJ1-6; the D is unclear. Germline CDR1 and CDR2: GTSNPN and SVGIG (reference sequence). V was pared by 0 bases and J by 9 bases, with 6 bases between. CDR3 length equals 12 residues. Using reference TRBV30 and TRBJ1-6 for the parts outside the CDR3, the full variable domain is SQTIHQWPATLVQPVGSPLSLECTVEGTSNPNLYWYRQAAGRGLQLLFYSVGIGQISSEVPQNLSASRPQDRQFILSSKKLLLSDSGFYLCAWSVLGSPLHFGNGTRLTVT.

This clonotype was picked up many times. J is TRBJ2-5 and V is TRBV7-8; 8 nucleotides align to TRBD2. This CDR3 is 15 amino acids long. J gave up 4 bases and V 1 base, and 5 bases lay outside the gene matches. Germline V lookup: CDR1 SGHVS, CDR2 FQNEAQ. CDR3 DNA sequence: TGTGCCAGCAGCTTAGTGCCGGGGGGGCGAGAGACCCAGTACTTC. It translates to CASSLVPGGRETQYF. The variable domain in full, completed from reference TRBV7-8 and TRBJ2-5, reads GAGVSQSPRYKVAKRGQDVALRCDPISGHVSLFWYQQALGQGPEFLTYFQNEAQLDKSGLPSDRFFAERPEGSVSTLKIQRTQQEDSAVYLCASSLVPGGRETQYFGPGTRLLVL.

There are many counts of this clonotype. The rearrangement links TRBV6-7 to TRBJ2-5, with 8 positions matching TRBD1. TRBV6-7 belongs to the ORF category, with a function that is uncertain. Trimming at V came to 5 bases and at J to 5 bases, leaving 10 bases not matched to a gene. The CDR3 extends over 15 amino acids. CDR3 sequence: CASSPQGAGVETQYF. In DNA, the CDR3 is TGTGCCAGCAGTCCCCAGGGGGCAGGTGTGGAGACCCAGTACTTC.

This clonotype was detected many times. The CDR3 sequence: CASSYQGEAGETQYF. The CDR3 DNA is TGTGCCAGCAGTTATCAGGGAGAGGCCGGAGAGACCCAGTACTTC. This sequence joins TRBV6-5 and TRBJ2-5; D may match TRBD1 or TRBD2 (5 bases each). The V gene lost 3 bases and the J gene lost 4 bases, with 15 bases spanning the gap. The CDR3 has 15 residues. In germline, CDR1 is MNHEY, CDR2 SVGAGI.

This clonotype came up many times. The chain combines TRBV6-5 with TRBJ1-2; possibly TRBD1 for D (6 bases). CDR3 length equals 15 residues. V shed 3 bases and J shed 4 bases, with 15 bases lying between them. Germline CDR1 and CDR2: MNHEY and SVGAGI. This CDR3 reads CASSYYQTGIYGYTF. The CDR3 nucleotides are TGTGCCAGCAGTTATTATCAGACAGGCATCTATGGCTACACCTTC.

The gene calls are TRBV10-3 and TRBJ1-2; 8 bases line up with TRBD1. The CDR3 consists of 14 residues. Germline loops: CDR1 ENHRY, CDR2 SYGVKD. V gave up 10 bases and J gave up 4 bases; unmatched junction bases: 11. CDR3 nucleotide sequence: TGTGCCACCGAAGAGGACAGGGCAGGCTATGGCTACACCTTC. It encodes CATEEDRAGYGYTF.

This clonotype was counted ten times or more. The chain employs TRBV6-5 and TRBJ1-2; D might be TRBD1 (6 bases). This CDR3 is built from 12 residues. Germline CDR1 MNHEY, CDR2 SVGAGI. V was pared by 5 bases and J by 6 bases, with 10 bases between. The CDR3, as DNA: TGTGCCAGCAGTACGACAGGCAATGGCTACACCTTC. Translation gives CASSTTGNGYTF.

There are many counts of this clonotype. This chain uses TRBV12-3 or TRBV12-4 with TRBJ1-5, with TRBD1 as a possible D gene (6 bases). CDR3 length equals 15 residues. Trimming took 3 bases from V and 4 from J, leaving 13 bases between them. Here the CDR3 DNA reads TGTGCCAGCAGTTTGGGTGGGGGGCAGAATCAGCCCCAGCATTTT. It encodes CASSLGGGQNQPQHF.

This clonotype was picked up many times. The CDR3 reads CASSLEPERNTEAFF. CDR3 DNA sequence: TGTGCCAGCAGTTTAGAGCCCGAGCGGAACACTGAAGCTTTCTTT. The V call is TRBV28, the J call TRBJ1-1; the D is unclear. This CDR3 has 15 amino acids. V was pared by 2 bases and J by 1 base, with 11 bases between. The germline gives CDR1 MDHEN, CDR2 SYDVKM.